This T cell receptor (beta chain) was sequenced for a study of blood T cell repertoires in COVID-19 (dated by TCRdb to 2018 to 2021). Notes on the research overall: Samples from collaborators originated in the United States, Italy and Spain and spanned both the acute and convalescent phases of COVID-19. Samples were obtained from the ongoing ImmuneRACE study (first 160 participants) and from over a thousand subjects provided by 6 global collaborators. A freely available public database, intended as a resource for researchers studying the immune response to SARS-CoV-2, is where the repertoires were released. Where available, HLA class I and class II types were obtained from metadata supplied by the sample provider rather than from assay-based typing. Deeply sampled blood TCRbeta repertoires from subjects exposed to, actively infected with, or recovered from COVID-19 were included in the dataset. The material from the prospective study consisted of cDNA or gDNA derived from T cells, B-cell-depleted T cells, or PBMCs. Sample metadata almost always included a de-identified subject ID, COVID-19 status, age in years and sex.

TCRbeta CDR3 regions were amplified from genomic DNA by means of the immunoSEQ Assay, a bias-controlled multiplex PCR. The authors' pipeline ran thus. Nucleated cell counts per sample were estimated from amplification of reference gene primers within the assay. To quantify the absolute abundance of each unique TCRbeta CDR3 rearrangement, sequence reads were collapsed and filtered. For each sample, productive Simpson clonality was calculated as the square root of Simpson's diversity index over productive rearrangements. TCRdb obtained this table from immuneACCESS and retained in-frame rearrangements with V and J assigned. These tables miss some clones; where compared with another copy, unresolved V genes account for less than half of the shortfall, and the remainder is unexplained. The V and J calls and clone size are taken from that table; D and trimming were inferred from the DNA. This sample is represented by about 260,000 clones; about 90% of them were singletons. The ten biggest clones cover 3.5% to 4.5% of the sample.

The junction shows trimming of 3 bases on V and 2 bases on J, plus 13 bases between the germline ends. The CDR3 runs 14 residues from the cysteine to the phenylalanine. CDR3 DNA is the only sequence kept; it has 42 bases, read in frame from the first base. The germline V gene (reference sequence) provides CDR1 GTSNPN and CDR2 SVGIG. Summary of the overall study and its limitations: The quantity of clinical and demographic metadata differed by source and by participant and was supplied without curation.

As concerns this clone: What antigen it recognizes has not been identified. No much larger clonotype is one base removed from it; base qualities were not supplied.

The collaborating institutions used their own protocols to collect whole blood in K2EDTA tubes. For TCRbeta analysis, collaborator samples were shipped as frozen whole blood, as isolated PBMCs, or as DNA extracted from either sample type. The sequence was collected from a woman in her thirties or forties with acute or convalescent COVID-19. The sequenced sample consisted of peripheral blood. The rearrangement combines TRBV30 with TRBJ1-2, with a weak D call of TRBD1 (6 bases match). The nucleotides read TGTGCCTGGAGGCCACCGGGGGGCAACTATGGCTACACCTTC. This yields the protein CAWRPPGGNYGYTF.